These 28 T cell receptor beta chains came from one sample sequenced in a study of read filtering for tumor transcriptome and immune sequencing (dated by TCRdb to about 2020). The instrument was an Illumina HiSeq 4000. TCR libraries were constructed from approximately 360 ng RNA using the Immunoverse kit, and molecular barcoded adaptors covering alpha/delta and beta/gamma chains were employed. TCRdb cleaned the public reads at Q25 with fastp, built clones with MiXCR and kept in-frame beta chains. Identical CDR3 proteins give one entry, which carries the most common genes and DNA. The sample contains 35,000 to 50,000 distinct CDR3 sequences, less than 20% of them found a single time. Together, the top ten hold 37% of the sample. The material sequenced was a population of CD138-negative cells sorted from bone marrow. The cell subset or site label for this specimen denotes: bone marrow mononuclear cells depleted of CD138+ plasma/myeloma cells by negative magnetic selection. Every receptor here comes from a donor aged 40 or over with multiple myeloma.

This clonotype was seen repeatedly, ten times or more. V and J are TRBV20-1 and TRBJ2-7, with 16 bases fitting TRBD2. The CDR3 sequence is 16 residues long. Germline V gene lookup returns CDR1 DFQATT and CDR2 SNEGSKA (reference sequence). J was trimmed by 4 bases and V by 5 bases; bases with no gene match: 8. CDR3 bases: TGCAGTGCTGCCGGGACTAGCGGGAGGGGAGGGTACGAGCAGTACTTC. This encodes CSAAGTSGRGGYEQYF.

This clonotype appeared a few times. This may come from a read error, since a much larger clone is one base off. The chain combines TRBV28 with TRBJ2-7; possible D gene TRBD1, 7 bases. The CDR3 is 15 amino acids. V lost 5 bases and J lost 9, with 23 bases in between. Germline V gene data show CDR1 as MDHEN and CDR2 as SYDVKM. The CDR3 is CASSPGQVKAGGQYF. The CDR3 DNA sequence: TGTGCCAGCAGTCCTGGACAGGTTAAAGCGGGCGGGCAGTACTTC.

This clonotype has a handful of counts. J is TRBJ2-1 and V is TRBV6-1; TRBD2 agrees at 8 bases. V lost 1 base and J lost 0; bases outside the gene matches: 2. The CDR3 covers 16 residues. Germline loops: CDR1 MNHNS, CDR2 SASEGT. The CDR3 spells CASSEELAVSYNEQFF. CDR3 nucleotide sequence: TGTGCCAGCAGTGAAGAACTAGCGGTCTCCTACAATGAGCAGTTCTTC.

This clonotype was detected many times. The chain couples TRBV11-2 to TRBJ2-5; D gene uncertain. This CDR3 has 13 amino acids. The V end was cut by 4 bases, the J end by 5 bases, with 11 bases between. The germline V gene encodes CDR1 SGHAT and CDR2 FQNNGV. This CDR3 is CASSSTLLETQYF. The CDR3 coding sequence is TGTGCCAGCAGCTCGACGTTGCTGGAGACCCAGTACTTC. The variable domain in full, completed from reference TRBV11-2 and TRBJ2-5, reads EAGVAQSPRYKIIEKRQSVAFWCNPISGHATLYWYQQILGQGPKLLIQFQNNGVVDDSQLPKDRFSAERLKGVDSTLKIQPAKLEDSAVYLCASSSTLLETQYFGPGTRLLVL.

This clonotype was observed many times. The genes are TRBV27 and TRBJ1-1; 8 nucleotides agree with TRBD1. This CDR3 contains 13 residues. The germline V gene encodes CDR1 MNHEY and CDR2 SMNVEV (reference sequence). V shed 4 bases and J 5 bases; nucleotides not matched to a gene: 3. The CDR3 loop reads CASSSTGGTEAFF. CDR3 DNA sequence: TGTGCCAGCAGTTCAACAGGGGGGACTGAAGCTTTCTTT.

This clonotype was seen only a few times. The gene calls are TRBV19 and TRBJ2-1; 10 nucleotides match TRBD2. The V and J ends lost 3 bases and 8 bases, in that order; junction bases with no gene match: 13. From germline, CDR1 is LNHDA and CDR2 SQIVND (reference sequence). The CDR3 runs 17 residues. The CDR3 sequence: CASSIDLRLAGLDEQFF. The CDR3, as DNA: TGTGCCAGTAGTATCGATCTGAGACTAGCGGGTCTTGATGAGCAGTTCTTC.

About this clonotype itself: One end of the junction is discordant with germline, which a read error may explain. The chain carries TRBV6-2 or TRBV6-3 and TRBJ2-6; D is perhaps TRBD1 or TRBD2 (5 bases each). The CDR3 extends over 15 amino acids. Germline lookup yields CDR1 MNHEY and CDR2 SVGEGT. The chain's CDR3 is CASSSRSSGANALTF. The CDR3 DNA is TGTGCCAGCAGCTCGCGGAGCTCCGGGGCCAACGCCCTGACTTTC.

This rearrangement joins TRBV5-1 to TRBJ1-5; tentative D call: TRBD1 (5 bases). This CDR3 region has 16 residues. CDR1 and CDR2 from the germline V gene are SGHRS and YFSETQ. The V end lost 0 bases, the J end lost 4 bases, and 14 bases lay between the germline ends. The CDR3 reads CASSLVWDGENQPQHF. CDR3 DNA sequence: TGCGCCAGCAGCTTGGTTTGGGACGGAGAAAATCAGCCCCAGCATTTT.

This clonotype was seen at least ten times. The chain employs TRBV20-1 and TRBJ2-2; 7 bases fit TRBD2. The trim removed 3 bases at V and 5 bases at J, leaving 6 bases unmatched. CDR3 length equals 14 residues. The germline CDR1 and CDR2 sequences are DFQATT and SNEGSKA (reference sequence). The CDR3 protein is CSARGGGNTGELFF. CDR3 bases: TGCAGTGCTAGGGGGGGGGGTAATACCGGGGAGCTGTTTTTT.

A remark on this clonotype: A much larger clone differs by one base, so this may be a read error. J is TRBJ2-3 and V is TRBV6-5, with a weak D call TRBD2 (6 bases). The CDR3 contains 13 residues. Trimming left V 0 bases short and J 5 bases short, with 6 bases between. CDR1 MNHEY and CDR2 SVGAGI come from the germline V gene. The DNA of the CDR3 is TGTGCCAGCAGTTACTCGGGGGGAGATACGCAGTATTTT. This translates into CASSYSGGDTQYF.

This clonotype was counted only a few times. The chain recombines TRBV23-1 with TRBJ2-7; D is unresolved. TRBV23-1 carries the ORF label, with uncertain function. CDR3 size: 14 residues. The V end was cut by 6 bases, the J end by 4 bases, with 16 bases between. CDR3: CASSPSVSAYEQYF. The DNA of the CDR3 is TGCGCCAGCAGCCCAAGTGTCAGCGCGTACGAGCAGTACTTC.

As to this clonotype: This clone may be a read error of a much larger clone one base away. V and J are TRBV3-1 and TRBJ1-1; TRBD1 might be the D (6 bases). The CDR3 runs 12 residues. Germline V CDR1 and CDR2: LGHDT, YNNKEL (reference sequence). The CDR3 DNA reads as TGTGGCAGCAGCCGGGACATCTCTGAAGCTTTCTTT. Protein product: CGSSRDISEAFF.

This clonotype was counted a few times. CDR3 protein: CASSHPGTASYEQYF. The CDR3 DNA reads as TGCGCCAGCAGCCATCCCGGGACAGCATCCTACGAGCAGTACTTC. The V and J genes are TRBV4-1 and TRBJ2-7; 7 nucleotides line up with TRBD1. The CDR3 sequence is 15 residues long. Per germline, CDR1 MGHRA and CDR2 YSYEKL. The trim removed 3 bases at V and 1 base at J, leaving 6 bases unmatched.

This clonotype was observed a few times. This rearrangement joins TRBV20-1 to TRBJ1-4; no reliable D call. Trimming cost V 3 bases and J 0 bases, with 8 bases left between them. CDR1 is DFQATT, CDR2 SNEGSKA, per germline (reference sequence). This CDR3 spans 14 amino acids. CDR3 nucleotides: TGCAGTGCTAGGGCGGGTGCAACTAATGAAAAACTGTTTTTT. Residues: CSARAGATNEKLFF.

This clonotype was seen many times. CDR3 amino acids: CASTGGRTEAFF. CDR3 DNA: TGTGCCAGTACAGGGGGCAGAACTGAAGCTTTCTTT. The chain links TRBV7-9 to TRBJ1-1; 9 nucleotides agree with TRBD1. Losses at the gene ends were 9 bases for V and 5 bases for J; bases not matched to a gene: 4. This CDR3 region has 12 residues. Germline V gives CDR1 SEHNR, CDR2 FQNEAQ (reference sequence).

Many counts were recorded for this clonotype. V is TRBV5-1 and J is TRBJ1-1, with TRBD1 identical over 10 bases. V shed 4 bases, J shed 0 bases, and the junction held 3 bases outside the gene matches. This CDR3 has 15 residues. In germline, CDR1 is SGHRS, CDR2 YFSETQ. The CDR3 reads CASSSGTGVNTEAFF. The CDR3 DNA follows: TGCGCCAGCAGCAGCGGGACAGGGGTGAACACTGAAGCTTTCTTT. The whole variable domain, remainder taken from reference TRBV5-1 and TRBJ1-1, is KAGVTQTPRYLIKTRGQQVTLSCSPISGHRSVSWYQQTPGQGLQFLFEYFSETQRNKGNFPGRFSGRQFSNSRSEMNVSTLELGDSALYLCASSSGTGVNTEAFFGQGTRLTVV.

This clonotype was detected ten times or more. The genes are TRBV19 and TRBJ1-5, with D tentatively TRBD1 (5 bases). The germline gives CDR1 LNHDA, CDR2 SQIVND (reference sequence). The CDR3 spans 16 residues. Deletions cut 4 bases from V and 4 bases from J, with 17 bases between. CDR3: CASSKNPGRENQPQHF. DNA of the CDR3: TGTGCCAGTAGTAAGAATCCGGGACGGGAGAATCAGCCCCAGCATTTT.

This clonotype was observed many times. This chain joins TRBV12-3 or TRBV12-4 and TRBJ1-1; no definite D call. The CDR3 consists of 13 residues. Trimming removed 2 bases from V and 1 base from J, with 5 bases in between. This CDR3 reads CASSLNRNTEAFF. CDR3 DNA: TGTGCCAGCAGTTTAAACAGGAACACTGAAGCTTTCTTT.

This clonotype was detected many times. The chain links TRBV28 to TRBJ2-7; weak D call: TRBD1 (5 bases). Between the trimmed V and J ends, which lost 6 bases and 4 bases, there was a span of 13 bases. From germline, CDR1 is MDHEN and CDR2 SYDVKM. The CDR3 covers 13 residues. The CDR3 loop is CASRRTPGYEQYF. CDR3 in DNA: TGTGCCAGCAGAAGAACACCAGGGTACGAGCAGTACTTC. The complete variable domain, with remaining parts taken from reference TRBV28 and TRBJ2-7, reads DVKVTQSSRYLVKRTGEKVFLECVQDMDHENMFWYRQDPGLGLRLIYFSYDVKMKEKGDIPEGYSVSREKKERFSLILESASTNQTSMYLCASRRTPGYEQYFGPGTRLTVT.

This clonotype has a single count. The chain joins TRBV7-9 to TRBJ2-7; D is possibly TRBD2 (6 bases). CDR1 is SEHNR, CDR2 FQNEAQ, per germline (reference sequence). The CDR3 totals 15 residues. V gave up 6 bases and J gave up 2 bases, with 17 bases separating them. Written as DNA, the CDR3 is TGTGCCAGCAGTACGGCGGAGGGGCGGCCCTACGAGCAGTACTTC. It is translated as CASSTAEGRPYEQYF.

This clonotype was recorded once. A much larger clone lies one base from this, so it may be a read error. The V and J genes are TRBV29-1 and TRBJ1-1; TRBD1 might be the D (5 bases). This CDR3 spans 12 amino acids. Trimming cost V 7 bases and J 6 bases, with 15 bases left between them. Germline V CDR1 and CDR2: SQVTM, ANQGSEA. CDR3 nucleotide sequence: TGCAGCGGACGAAGGGGTAGCGCTGAAGCTTTCTTT. Amino acid sequence: CSGRRGSAEAFF.

V gene TRBV19 combines with J gene TRBJ2-2; 10 nucleotides line up with TRBD2. V shed 0 bases, J shed 4 bases, and the junction held 5 bases outside the gene matches. Germline CDR1 reads LNHDA; CDR2 reads SQIVND (reference sequence). This CDR3 comprises 17 residues. CDR3 residues: CASSIDPAGGGTGELFF. DNA for the CDR3: TGTGCCAGTAGTATAGATCCAGCGGGAGGGGGCACCGGGGAGCTGTTTTTT.

This clonotype was detected many times. V usage is TRBV7-2 and J usage is TRBJ1-2; D perhaps matches TRBD1 (6 bases). V was pared by 2 bases and J by 4 bases, with 20 bases between. This CDR3 is 17 amino acids long. The germline V gene has CDR1 SGHTA and CDR2 FQGNSA. The CDR3 loop reads CASSLKEAGRGIYGYTF. The CDR3 DNA follows: TGTGCCAGCAGCTTAAAGGAGGCTGGCAGGGGCATCTATGGCTACACCTTC.

The gene calls are TRBV12-3 or TRBV12-4 and TRBJ2-3, with 8 bases aligning to TRBD2. There are 15 residues in the CDR3. V dropped 4 bases and J dropped 7; count of bases not matched to a gene: 10. This CDR3 reads CASSSPAGAPHTQYF. DNA for the CDR3: TGTGCCAGCAGTTCGCCAGCGGGAGCGCCGCATACGCAGTATTTT.

The table lists this clonotype with many counts. This rearrangement joins TRBV20-1 to TRBJ2-1; 10 nucleotides agree with TRBD2. CDR1 DFQATT and CDR2 SNEGSKA come from the germline V gene (reference sequence). The CDR3 consists of 16 residues. Losses at the gene ends were 2 bases for V and 6 bases for J; bases not matched to a gene: 10. CDR3 nucleotides: TGCAGTGCTAGAACGAACTCAGCGGGAGGGTTCAATGAGCAGTTCTTC. Its translation is CSARTNSAGGFNEQFF.

There are many counts of this clonotype. The chain combines TRBV10-1 with TRBJ1-5; D unclear. V was pared by 0 bases and J by 0 bases, with 6 bases between. Germline CDR1 is WNHNN and CDR2 is SYGVQD (reference sequence). CDR3 size: 15 residues. CDR3 nucleotides: TGCGCCAGCAGTGAGTCGGTATCTAGCAATCAGCCCCAGCATTTT. This encodes CASSESVSSNQPQHF.

Ten or more counts support this clonotype. V is TRBV7-2 and J is TRBJ2-3, with 7 bases lining up with TRBD1. From germline, CDR1 is SGHTA and CDR2 FQGNSA. Unmatched junction bases numbered 8, after V lost 4 bases and J lost 1 base. The CDR3 loop spans 16 amino acids. In DNA, the CDR3 is TGTGCCAGCAGCTCGCGTCAGGGGGAGCGCACAGATACGCAGTATTTT. The encoded protein is CASSSRQGERTDTQYF.

The J gene is TRBJ2-3, the V gene TRBV20-1, with D uncertain. Germline-derived CDR1 and CDR2 are DFQATT and SNEGSKA (reference sequence). The CDR3 has 11 amino acids. V was cut by 2 bases and J by 3 bases, with 3 bases left in between. Here the CDR3 reads CSARRTDTQYF. The CDR3 coding sequence is TGCAGTGCTAGAAGGACAGATACGCAGTATTTT.